This entry lists 3 T cell receptor beta chains sequenced from one sample in a study of T cells in Graves' hyperthyroidism and ophthalmopathy. TCR beta CDR3 sequences were amplified from RNA transcripts. When the TCR CDR3 underwent first-round RT-PCR, the HTBI primer set was used. A single record per CDR3 protein comes from TCRdb applying MiXCR to the multiplex PCR reads. The sample holds more than 300,000 distinct CDR3 sequences, roughly 13% seen once. The source material was blood. The receptors were sampled from a woman younger than 30 with Graves' hyperthyroidism.

This clonotype has ten or more counts. The rearrangement joins TRBV27 to TRBJ1-2; D unresolved. V lost 0 bases and J 4 bases, leaving 12 bases between the germline ends. The CDR3 is 15 residues long. Germline V lookup: CDR1 MNHEY, CDR2 SMNVEV (reference sequence). CDR3 sequence: CASSLSRPAPYGYTF. Written as DNA, the CDR3 is TGTGCCAGCAGTTTATCGAGGCCAGCACCCTATGGCTACACCTTC.

This clonotype was seen repeatedly, ten times or more. V and J are TRBV11-2 and TRBJ2-2; D remains ambiguous. The CDR3 has 16 amino acids. V dropped 5 bases and J dropped 0 bases, with 13 bases sitting between them. Germline-derived CDR1 and CDR2 are SGHAT and FQNNGV. The CDR3 nucleotides read TGTGCCAGCAGCCCACCTTCGGCGGCGAACACCGGGGAGCTGTTTTTT. Translation gives CASSPPSAANTGELFF.

This clonotype came up many times. In nucleotides, the CDR3 is TGTGCCAGCAGCTCATTGGGGGACACTGAAGCTTTCTTT. Translated, it gives CASSSLGDTEAFF. The V and J genes are TRBV5-4 and TRBJ1-1, with D possibly matching TRBD1 (5 bases). V lost 3 bases, J lost 3 bases, and 9 bases lay in between. CDR3 length equals 13 residues. Germline V gives CDR1 SGHNT, CDR2 YYREEE (reference sequence). Variable domain in full (rest from reference TRBV5-4 and TRBJ1-1): ETGVTQSPTHLIKTRGQQVTLRCSSQSGHNTVSWYQQALGQGPQFIFQYYREEENGRGNFPPRFSGLQFPNYSSELNVNALELDDSALYLCASSSLGDTEAFFGQGTRLTVV.